Listed below are T cell receptor beta chains from one sample, sequenced in a study of radiotherapy plus CTLA-4 blockade in lung cancer. TCRdb keeps only in-frame clones here, not all; method: immunoSEQ multiplex PCR. Of about 33,000 clones listed, roughly 77% are singletons. The starting material was peripheral blood, obtained from a patient treated with radiotherapy plus ipilimumab. Receptors originate from a human donor with non-small cell lung cancer that progressed on radiotherapy plus ipilimumab. Both conserved end residues are part of each CDR3. D genes are given only for firm matches. Clone size is not always given. Where it is, it says once, few, many or a class for expanded clones.

d_gene	len	abundance	v_gene	j_gene	CDR3nt	CDR3aa
TRBD2	14	.	TRBV7-2	TRBJ2-5	TGTGCCAGCAGCTTAAAGCGGGGGATCGAGACCCAGTACTTC	CASSLKRGIETQYF
.	17	.	TRBV19	TRBJ1-5	TGTGCCAGTAGTATAGTGGGGGCCCCCAGGGGCAATCAGCCCCAGCATTTT	CASSIVGAPRGNQPQHF
TRBD1	17	.	TRBV10-3	TRBJ1-6	TGTGCCATCACCGAGGGGGTCACGGGACAGGGTTATTCACCCCTCCACTTT	CAITEGVTGQGYSPLHF
.	15	.	TRBV19	TRBJ1-1	TGTGCCAGTAGTATAGGCACCAGTGGAGAGCGGGGAGCTTTCTTT	CASSIGTSGERGAFF
TRBD2	18	.	TRBV4-1	TRBJ2-4	TGCGCCAGCAGCCAACAAGGCGGGGGGTCATCAGCCAAAAACATTCAGTACTTC	CASSQQGGGSSAKNIQYF
TRBD1	14	.	TRBV2	TRBJ2-3	TGTGCCAGCAGGACAGGGAGTGGCACAGATACGCAGTATTTT	CASRTGSGTDTQYF
TRBD2	16	.	TRBV18	TRBJ2-5	TGTGCCAGCTCACGGACTAGCGGGGGAGTCCAAGAGACCCAGTACTTC	CASSRTSGGVQETQYF
TRBD1	14	.	TRBV7-3	TRBJ1-2	TGTGCCAGCAGCCCTCTGACAGGGAGAGGAGGCTACACCTTC	CASSPLTGRGGYTF
.	16	.	TRBV5-4	TRBJ2-2	TGTGCCAGCAGCCTCCTACAGGGAGCGAACACCGGGGAGCTGTTTTTT	CASSLLQGANTGELFF
TRBD2	17	.	TRBV9	TRBJ2-3	TGTGCCAGCAGCAAAACTAGCGGGGGGGCTAGCACAGATACGCAGTATTTT	CASSKTSGGASTDTQYF
.	15	.	TRBV19	TRBJ1-2	TGTGCCAGTAGTATAGTTAGAGACGGAGTGCGGGGCTACACCTTC	CASSIVRDGVRGYTF
TRBD2	13	.	TRBV6-5	TRBJ2-7	TGTGCCACCAAGCGGGGGGGTACCTACGAGCAGTACTTC	CATKRGGTYEQYF
TRBD2	15	once	TRBV27	TRBJ2-7	TGTGCCAGCAGCCGAGGGACTAGCGTCTTCTACGAGCAGTACTTC	CASSRGTSVFYEQYF
TRBD1	15	.	TRBV2	TRBJ2-7	TGTGCCAGCAGTGGTCGGGACAGGCTCTCCTACGAGCAGTACTTC	CASSGRDRLSYEQYF
.	15	.	TRBV9	TRBJ1-3	TGTGCCAGCAGCGTAGCCCAGGGCTCTGGAAACACCATATATTTT	CASSVAQGSGNTIYF
.	11	.	TRBV10-2	TRBJ2-2	TGCGCCAGCGTCGGGGCCGGGGAGCTGTTTTTT	CASVGAGELFF
.	13	.	TRBV28	TRBJ1-6	TGTGCCAGCCTCAGGGATCGATACTCACCCCTCCACTTT	CASLRDRYSPLHF
TRBD1	15	.	TRBV10-3	TRBJ1-4	TGTGCCATCAGTGGGACAGGGGGGACTAATGAAAAACTGTTTTTT	CAISGTGGTNEKLFF
TRBD1	15	.	TRBV5-1	TRBJ2-7	TGCGCCAGCAGCTTGCAACAGGGGACCCCCTACGAGCAGTACTTC	CASSLQQGTPYEQYF
.	14	.	TRBV27	TRBJ1-3	TGTGCCAGCAGCCTAGACAGCTCTGGAAACACCATATATTTT	CASSLDSSGNTIYF
.	14	.	TRBV11-2	TRBJ2-1	TGTGCCAGCAGCCCAAGAGGGGGAATCAATGAGCAGTTCTTC	CASSPRGGINEQFF
.	16	.	TRBV5-4	TRBJ1-2	TGTGCCAGCCGGGGTAGCTTACCAGGAAAGACCTATGGCTACACCTTC	CASRGSLPGKTYGYTF
TRBD2	18	.	TRBV4-2	TRBJ2-2	TGTGCCAGCAGCCCAAGTTCTAGCGGGGGTTTAGGCACCGGGGAGCTGTTTTTT	CASSPSSSGGLGTGELFF
.	12	.	TRBV19	TRBJ2-7	TGTGCCAGTAGTGGGCAGAGCTACGAGCAGTACTTC	CASSGQSYEQYF
TRBD1	16	.	TRBV12-5	TRBJ1-3	TGTGCTAGTGGTTTGGGACAGGGGACCTCTGGAAACACCATATATTTT	CASGLGQGTSGNTIYF
TRBD1	12	.	TRBV28	TRBJ1-5	TGTGCCAGCAGTAGACAGGGATTGCCCCAGCATTTT	CASSRQGLPQHF
TRBD1	15	.	TRBV10-3	TRBJ1-5	TGTGCCATCAGTGAGACCACAGGGGGCAATCAGCCCCAGCATTTT	CAISETTGGNQPQHF
.	14	few	TRBV5-1	TRBJ1-2	TGCGCCAGCAGCTCCGGGACACCCGGGGAGGGCTACACCTTC	CASSSGTPGEGYTF
.	13	few	TRBV5-1	TRBJ1-1	TGCGCCAGCAGCTCTCAGGGGAACACTGAAGCTTTCTTT	CASSSQGNTEAFF
TRBD1	14	.	TRBV11-2	TRBJ1-6	TGTGCCAGCAGCCCCGGGACAGTTAATTCACCCCTCCACTTT	CASSPGTVNSPLHF
.	14	.	TRBV7-9	TRBJ2-1	TGTGCCAGCACCCAGGGCGGGGCAGGGCTTGAGCAGTTCTTC	CASTQGGAGLEQFF
.	16	.	TRBV7-2	TRBJ1-5	TGTGCCAGCAGCTTAGGAGGCAGGGTGGGGGGGCAGCCCCAGCATTTT	CASSLGGRVGGQPQHF
TRBD1	14	.	TRBV19	TRBJ2-7	TGTGCCAGTAGTGCAACAGGGGTGGCCTACGAGCAGTACTTC	CASSATGVAYEQYF
.	15	.	TRBV7-8	TRBJ1-5	TGTGCCAGCAGCTTAAAGTTGCAGGGCAATCAGCCCCAGCATTTT	CASSLKLQGNQPQHF
TRBD1	16	.	TRBV27	TRBJ1-1	TGTGCCAGCAGTTTAGGGGGAAGACAGGGGTCGACTGAAGCTTTCTTT	CASSLGGRQGSTEAFF
TRBD1	15	few	TRBV19	TRBJ1-4	TGTGCCAGTACCTCTACGGGGACAGGGGGCGAAAAACTGTTTTTT	CASTSTGTGGEKLFF
.	13	.	TRBV6-1	TRBJ2-7	TGTGCCAGCAGGATTGAGGTTTCCTACGAGCAGTACTTC	CASRIEVSYEQYF
TRBD2	15	.	TRBV7-8	TRBJ2-5	TGTGCCAGCAGCCTGGGACTAGCGAGGGAAGAGACCCAGTACTTC	CASSLGLAREETQYF
TRBD2	17	.	TRBV7-2	TRBJ2-3	TGTGCCAGCAGCTTAACCCGACTAGCGGGGATAACAGATACGCAGTATTTT	CASSLTRLAGITDTQYF
.	13	.	TRBV5-1	TRBJ2-7	TGCGCCAGCGGGGCAGGGGGGACCTACGAGCAGTACTTC	CASGAGGTYEQYF
TRBD1	13	.	TRBV5-4	TRBJ1-1	TGTGCCAGCAGGGGACAGCCGAACACTGAAGCTTTCTTT	CASRGQPNTEAFF